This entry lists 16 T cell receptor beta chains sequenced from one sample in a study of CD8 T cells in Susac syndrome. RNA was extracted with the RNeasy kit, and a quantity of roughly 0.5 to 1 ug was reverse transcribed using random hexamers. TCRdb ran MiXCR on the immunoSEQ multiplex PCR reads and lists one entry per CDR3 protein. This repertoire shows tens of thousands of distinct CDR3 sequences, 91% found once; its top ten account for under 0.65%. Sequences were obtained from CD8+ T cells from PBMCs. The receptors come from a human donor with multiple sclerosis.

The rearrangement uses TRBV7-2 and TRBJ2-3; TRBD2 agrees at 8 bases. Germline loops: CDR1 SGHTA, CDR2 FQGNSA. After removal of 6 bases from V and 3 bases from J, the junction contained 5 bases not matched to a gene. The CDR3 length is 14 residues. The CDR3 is CASRREAGTDTQYF. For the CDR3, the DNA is TGTGCCAGCAGGCGGGAGGCCGGGACAGATACGCAGTATTTT.

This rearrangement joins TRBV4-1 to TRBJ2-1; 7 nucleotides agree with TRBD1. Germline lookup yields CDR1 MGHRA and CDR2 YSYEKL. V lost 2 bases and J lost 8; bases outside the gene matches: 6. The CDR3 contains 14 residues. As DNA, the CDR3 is TGCGCCAGCAGCCAACCACAGGGGTCTGATGAGCAGTTCTTC. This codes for CASSQPQGSDEQFF.

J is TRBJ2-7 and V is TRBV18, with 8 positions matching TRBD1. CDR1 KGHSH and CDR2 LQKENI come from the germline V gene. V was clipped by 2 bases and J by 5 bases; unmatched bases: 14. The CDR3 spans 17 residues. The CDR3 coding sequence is TGTGCCAGCTCACCAGAATCTGGGACAGGACTTTTCGACGAGCAGTACTTC. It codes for CASSPESGTGLFDEQYF.

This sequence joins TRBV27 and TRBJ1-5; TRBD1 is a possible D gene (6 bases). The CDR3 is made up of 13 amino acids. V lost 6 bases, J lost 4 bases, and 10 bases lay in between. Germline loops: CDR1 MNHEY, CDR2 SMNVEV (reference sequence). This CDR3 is CASRPGANQPQHF. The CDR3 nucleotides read TGTGCCAGCAGGCCGGGGGCGAATCAGCCCCAGCATTTT.

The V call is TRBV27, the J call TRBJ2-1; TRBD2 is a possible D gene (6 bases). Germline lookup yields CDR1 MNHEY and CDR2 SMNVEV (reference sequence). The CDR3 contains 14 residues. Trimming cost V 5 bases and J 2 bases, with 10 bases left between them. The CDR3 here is CASSRRGPYNEQFF. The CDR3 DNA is TGTGCCAGCAGTCGGAGGGGCCCCTACAATGAGCAGTTCTTC.

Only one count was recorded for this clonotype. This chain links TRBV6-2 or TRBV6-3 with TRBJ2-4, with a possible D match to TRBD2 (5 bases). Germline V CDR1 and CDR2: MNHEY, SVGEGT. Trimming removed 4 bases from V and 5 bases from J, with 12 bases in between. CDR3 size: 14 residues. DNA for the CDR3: TGTGCCAGCAGTTCCGGGGTGTGGGAAAACATTCAGTACTTC. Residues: CASSSGVWENIQYF.

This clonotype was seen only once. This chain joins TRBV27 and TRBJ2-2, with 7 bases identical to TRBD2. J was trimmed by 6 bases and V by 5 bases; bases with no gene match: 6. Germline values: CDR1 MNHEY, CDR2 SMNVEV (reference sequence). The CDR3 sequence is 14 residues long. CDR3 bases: TGTGCCAGCAGTCAAACGGGGGGTTCCGGGGAGCTGTTTTTT. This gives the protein CASSQTGGSGELFF.

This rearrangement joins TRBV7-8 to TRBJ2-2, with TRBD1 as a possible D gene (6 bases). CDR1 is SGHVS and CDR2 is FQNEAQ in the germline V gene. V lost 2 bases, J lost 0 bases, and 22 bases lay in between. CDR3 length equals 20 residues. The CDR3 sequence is CASSLMRTATYTSNTGELFF. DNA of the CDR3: TGTGCCAGCAGCTTAATGCGGACAGCTACCTATACATCGAACACCGGGGAGCTGTTTTTT.

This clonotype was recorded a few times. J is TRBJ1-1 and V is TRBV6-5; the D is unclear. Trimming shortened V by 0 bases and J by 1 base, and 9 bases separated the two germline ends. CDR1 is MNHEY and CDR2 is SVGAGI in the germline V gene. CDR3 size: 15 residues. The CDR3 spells CASSYSQFQNTEAFF. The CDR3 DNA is TGTGCCAGCAGTTACTCCCAGTTCCAGAACACTGAAGCTTTCTTT.

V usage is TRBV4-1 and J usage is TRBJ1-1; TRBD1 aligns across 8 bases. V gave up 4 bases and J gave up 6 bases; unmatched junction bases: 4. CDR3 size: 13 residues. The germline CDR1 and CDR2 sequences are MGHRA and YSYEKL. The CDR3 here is CASSPLDRAEAFF. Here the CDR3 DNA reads TGCGCCAGCAGCCCTCTGGACAGGGCTGAAGCTTTCTTT.

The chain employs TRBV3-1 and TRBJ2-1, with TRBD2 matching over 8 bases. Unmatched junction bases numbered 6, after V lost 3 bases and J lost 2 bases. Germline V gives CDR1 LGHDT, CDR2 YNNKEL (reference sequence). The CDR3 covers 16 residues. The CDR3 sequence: CASSQGVRGAYNEQFF. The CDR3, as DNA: TGTGCCAGCAGCCAGGGGGTGCGGGGGGCCTACAATGAGCAGTTCTTC.

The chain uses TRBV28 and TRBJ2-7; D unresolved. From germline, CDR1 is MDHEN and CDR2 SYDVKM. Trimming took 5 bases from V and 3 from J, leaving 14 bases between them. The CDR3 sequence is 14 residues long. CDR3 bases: TGTGCCAGCAGTCCCCTCCTGGACGGCTACGAGCAGTACTTC. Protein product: CASSPLLDGYEQYF. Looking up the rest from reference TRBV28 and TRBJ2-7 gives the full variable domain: DVKVTQSSRYLVKRTGEKVFLECVQDMDHENMFWYRQDPGLGLRLIYFSYDVKMKEKGDIPEGYSVSREKKERFSLILESASTNQTSMYLCASSPLLDGYEQYFGPGTRLTVT.

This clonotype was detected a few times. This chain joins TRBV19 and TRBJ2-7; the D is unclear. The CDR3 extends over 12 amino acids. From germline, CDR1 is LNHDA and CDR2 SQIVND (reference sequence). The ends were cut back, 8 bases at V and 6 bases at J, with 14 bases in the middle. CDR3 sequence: CASGGGPFEQYF. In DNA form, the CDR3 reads TGTGCCAGTGGCGGCGGTCCATTCGAGCAGTACTTC.

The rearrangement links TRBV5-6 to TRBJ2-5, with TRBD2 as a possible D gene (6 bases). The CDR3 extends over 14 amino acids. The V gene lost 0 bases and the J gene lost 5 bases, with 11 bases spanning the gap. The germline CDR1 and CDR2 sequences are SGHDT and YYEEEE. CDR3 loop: CASSLVKGGETQYF. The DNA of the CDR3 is TGTGCCAGCAGCTTGGTAAAAGGAGGGGAGACCCAGTACTTC.

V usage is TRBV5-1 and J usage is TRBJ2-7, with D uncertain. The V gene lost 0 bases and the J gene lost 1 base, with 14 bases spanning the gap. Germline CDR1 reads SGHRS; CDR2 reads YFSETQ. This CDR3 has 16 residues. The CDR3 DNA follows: TGCGCCAGCAGCTTGGCCCCCCTGGGCTCTTCCTACGAGCAGTACTTC. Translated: CASSLAPLGSSYEQYF.

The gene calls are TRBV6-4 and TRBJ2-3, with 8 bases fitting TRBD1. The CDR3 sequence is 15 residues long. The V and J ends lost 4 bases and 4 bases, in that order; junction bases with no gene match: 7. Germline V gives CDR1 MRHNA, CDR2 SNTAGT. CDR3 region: CASSVGTGGADTQYF. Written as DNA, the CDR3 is TGTGCCAGCAGTGTCGGGACAGGTGGCGCAGATACGCAGTATTTT.